This T cell receptor beta chain is from a study of T cells expressing NK-cell markers. CDR3 length: 15 residues. After re-calling the 5' RACE reads, TCRdb lists one entry per CDR3 protein, DNA absent. With 150,000 to 180,000 distinct CDR3 sequences in the sample, the ten largest clones hold roughly a third. The chain has TRBV12-3 or TRBV12-4 and TRBJ1-3; the TRBD1 assignment by TCRdb is unverifiable without DNA. The receptor was isolated from a woman between 50 and 59 years old in good health. Sequenced sample: blood T cells: a sorted CD56 or NKG2C T cell subset, CD4+ or CD8+ T cells, or bulk PBMC T cells (not recorded which). CDR3 in amino acids: CASSPQGHTGNTIYF.